A selection of T cell receptor beta chains follows, all from one sample in a study of siplizumab effects on memory and regulatory T cells. Here immunoSEQ multiplex PCR was the method, and the copy in TCRdb shows in-frame clones only, minus some. This sample has about 100,000 clones; about 94% occur once, and the top ten carry 1% to 1.5%. The sequencing input was non-Treg CD4+ T cells sorted from blood. The receptors originated from a human donor in good health. The CDR3 runs from the conserved cysteine through the conserved F or W. The D gene is left open where the match is weak. Clone size is stated in some rows and not others, as once, few, many or a class when expanded.

TRBD1	TRBJ2-3	.	TRBV5-1	CASSKGQGATDTQYF	TGCGCCAGCAGCAAAGGACAGGGGGCAACAGATACGCAGTATTTT
TRBD1	TRBJ2-6	.	TRBV5-1	CASSLDRTPGQGKPGANVLTF	TGCGCCAGCAGCTTGGATCGGACACCGGGACAGGGAAAACCTGGGGCCAACGTCCTGACTTTC
.	TRBJ2-2	.	TRBV2	CASSDYQTTGELFF	TGTGCCAGCAGTGACTATCAGACCACCGGGGAGCTGTTTTTT
.	TRBJ2-1	.	TRBV7-3	CASSLNSYNEQFF	TGTGCCAGCAGCTTAAATTCCTACAATGAGCAGTTCTTC
.	TRBJ2-7	.	TRBV10-3	CAISPGDYEQYF	TGTGCCATCAGTCCCGGGGACTACGAGCAGTACTTC
TRBD1	TRBJ1-3	.	TRBV27	CASSPRGAPGSGNTIYF	TGTGCCAGCAGTCCCAGGGGGGCTCCCGGCTCTGGAAACACCATATATTTT
.	TRBJ2-5	.	TRBV7-2	CASSSILRVGETQYF	TGTGCCAGCAGCTCCATATTAAGGGTCGGGGAGACCCAGTACTTC
TRBD1	TRBJ2-1	few	TRBV7-2	CASSLEGARNEQFF	TGTGCCAGCAGCTTAGAGGGGGCGAGGAATGAGCAGTTCTTC
.	TRBJ1-2	.	TRBV28	CASSSSGKGSYGYTF	TGTGCCAGCAGTTCCTCAGGGAAGGGTTCCTATGGCTACACCTTC
.	TRBJ2-3	.	TRBV10-1	CASSQSISTDTQYF	TGCGCCAGCTCGCAGTCTATTAGCACAGATACGCAGTATTTT
.	TRBJ1-5	.	TRBV11-2	CASSPTDSNQPQHF	TGTGCCAGCAGCCCAACGGACAGTAATCAGCCCCAGCATTTT
TRBD1	TRBJ1-1	few	TRBV30	CAWSRQGRNTEAFF	TGTGCCTGGAGTAGACAGGGGAGGAACACTGAAGCTTTCTTT
TRBD1	TRBJ1-2	.	TRBV6-6	CASSPGGGYGYTF	TGTGCCAGCAGTCCAGGGGGTGGATATGGCTACACCTTC
.	TRBJ2-1	.	TRBV5-6	CASSFRLNRGTARENEQFF	TGTGCCAGCAGCTTTCGTCTTAACCGCGGGACAGCTCGGGAAAATGAGCAGTTCTTC
TRBD1	TRBJ2-3	.	TRBV2	CASELDRAVVTDTQYF	TGTGCCAGCGAGTTGGACAGGGCCGTTGTCACAGATACGCAGTATTTT